This TCR beta chain was found in a study of cytomegalovirus exposure and HLA in healthy donors. The length of the CDR3 is 14 residues. V was pared by 2 bases and J by 5 bases, with 12 bases between. CDR1 and CDR2 (germline): SGHAT, FQNNGV. Produced via immunoSEQ multiplex PCR; TCRdb's table is partial and in-frame only. Found here are 150,000 to 200,000 clones, about 90% of them singletons; the top ten hold about 3%. The sequence came from a woman under 30 in good health and CMV-seropositive. The specimen sequenced was PBMCs. The chain has TRBV11-2 and TRBJ1-1; tentative D call: TRBD1 (6 bases). CDR3 loop: CASSLRGAGTEAFF. CDR3 in DNA: TGTGCCAGCAGCTTACGGGGGGCTGGAACTGAAGCTTTCTTT. Supplemented by reference TRBV11-2 and TRBJ1-1, the full variable domain reads EAGVAQSPRYKIIEKRQSVAFWCNPISGHATLYWYQQILGQGPKLLIQFQNNGVVDDSQLPKDRFSAERLKGVDSTLKIQPAKLEDSAVYLCASSLRGAGTEAFFGQGTRLTVV.